This TCR beta chain was identified in a study of blood T cell repertoires in COVID-19 (dated by TCRdb to about 2020). Concerning the study at large: Samples from collaborators originated in the United States, Italy and Spain and spanned both the acute and convalescent phases of COVID-19. The material from the prospective study consisted of cDNA or gDNA derived from T cells, B-cell-depleted T cells, or PBMCs. Subjects who had been exposed to COVID-19, were actively infected with it, or had recovered from it provided the deeply sampled blood TCRbeta repertoires that made up the dataset. The repertoires were made available in a free public database intended to serve as a resource for research on the immune response to SARS-CoV-2. The samples were drawn from the first 160 participants of the ongoing ImmuneRACE study and from more than 1,000 subjects provided by 6 global collaborators. A de-identified subject ID, COVID-19 status, age in years and sex were almost always included in the sample metadata. HLA class I and class II types, where available, came from metadata supplied by the sample provider rather than from assay-based typing.

As regards this clone: No cognate antigen has been identified for it. The sample holds no much larger clone one base away, and base qualities are not on file.

TCRbeta CDR3 regions were amplified from genomic DNA by means of the immunoSEQ Assay, a bias-controlled multiplex PCR. As for the authors' bioinformatics: The number of nucleated cells in each sample was estimated by amplification of reference gene primers within the assay. Sequence reads were collapsed and filtered to measure the absolute abundance of every unique TCRbeta CDR3 rearrangement. For each sample, productive Simpson clonality was calculated as the square root of Simpson's diversity index across productive rearrangements. TCRdb holds this immuneACCESS table with in-frame rearrangements only. Some clones are missing; in checked studies, unresolved V genes explain under half, and the rest has no known cause. V, J and clone size are taken as reported in that table, and D and trimming were inferred from the DNA itself. The sample profile shows under 300,000 clones; about 90% of them were found once. The top ten clonotypes cover 2% to 2.5% of the sample.

In Seattle, one collaborating source enrolled patients while the infection was active and tracked those patients longitudinally over the course of disease. The collaborating institutions used their own protocols to collect whole blood in K2EDTA tubes. For TCRbeta analysis, collaborators shipped samples as frozen whole blood, isolated PBMCs, or DNA extracted from either of those sample types. Beyond this particular receptor, the publication reports: The quantity of clinical and demographic metadata differed by source and by participant and was supplied without curation.

V lost 2 bases and J lost 6 bases, and the count of bases not matched to a germline gene is 11. Based on the germline V gene, the CDR1 and CDR2 sequences are SGHAT and FQNNGV. The CDR3 has 17 amino acids, counting the end cysteine and phenylalanine. The kept DNA is CDR3 alone, 51 bases in frame from the first base. Here the chain combines TRBV11-2 and TRBJ2-1; 9 central bases correspond to TRBD1. The clonotype was recovered from a woman in her sixties or seventies with COVID-19, enrolled during active disease. The sample consisted of peripheral blood. CDR3 sequence: CASSLLSWGDRVNEQFF. The DNA sequence reads TGTGCCAGCAGCTTACTCTCCTGGGGGGACAGGGTCAATGAGCAGTTCTTC.